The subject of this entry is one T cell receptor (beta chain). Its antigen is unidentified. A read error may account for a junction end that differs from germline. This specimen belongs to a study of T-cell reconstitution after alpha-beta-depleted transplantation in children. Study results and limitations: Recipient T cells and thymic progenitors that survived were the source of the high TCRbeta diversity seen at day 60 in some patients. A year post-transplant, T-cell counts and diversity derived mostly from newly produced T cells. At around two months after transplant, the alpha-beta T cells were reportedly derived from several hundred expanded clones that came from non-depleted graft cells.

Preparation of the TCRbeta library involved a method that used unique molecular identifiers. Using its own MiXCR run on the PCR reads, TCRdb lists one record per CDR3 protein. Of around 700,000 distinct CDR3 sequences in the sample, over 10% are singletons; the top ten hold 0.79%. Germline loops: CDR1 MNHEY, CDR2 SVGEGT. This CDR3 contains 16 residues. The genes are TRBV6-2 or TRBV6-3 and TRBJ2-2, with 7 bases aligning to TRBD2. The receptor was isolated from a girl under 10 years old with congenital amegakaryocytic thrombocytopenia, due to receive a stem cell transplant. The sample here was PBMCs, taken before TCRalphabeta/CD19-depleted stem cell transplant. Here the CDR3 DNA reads TGTGCCAGCACCCGGCGACTAGCTCTGCACACCGGGGCGCTGTTTTTT. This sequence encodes CASTRRLALHTGALFF.